Following are 3 T cell receptor beta chains from one sample sequenced in a study of T cells in Graves' hyperthyroidism and ophthalmopathy. Amplified regions were TCR beta CDR3 sequences from RNA transcripts. TCR CDR3 regions were first amplified by RT-PCR with HTBI primers. TCRdb recomputed calls from the multiplex PCR reads with MiXCR, one row per CDR3 protein. Of 280,000 or so distinct CDR3 sequences listed, under 30% are singletons. Sequenced material: blood. These receptor sequences come from a man aged 35 to 55 with Graves' hyperthyroidism that later progressed to Graves' ophthalmopathy.

J is TRBJ1-3 and V is TRBV5-1; no clear D. V lost 2 bases and J 1 base, leaving 7 bases between the germline ends. From germline, CDR1 is SGHRS and CDR2 YFSETQ. The CDR3 consists of 14 residues. In DNA form, the CDR3 reads TGCGCCAGCAGCTTTGCAACTTCTGGAAACACCATATATTTT. It translates to CASSFATSGNTIYF.

This clonotype showed up many times. The rearrangement joins TRBV20-1 to TRBJ2-7; 9 bases map to TRBD1. In germline, CDR1 is DFQATT, CDR2 SNEGSKA (reference sequence). This CDR3 has 16 residues. V shed 6 bases and J 4 bases; nucleotides not matched to a gene: 16. The CDR3 bases are TGCAGTGCCACCATCGTTGGGACAGGGAAGGGGTACGAGCAGTACTTC. This gives the protein CSATIVGTGKGYEQYF.

This chain links TRBV19 with TRBJ2-5; no reliable D call. Trimming took off 10 bases at V and 5 bases at J, with 23 bases between the two ends. The germline gives CDR1 LNHDA, CDR2 SQIVND (reference sequence). The CDR3 length is 15 residues. CDR3 region: CATTPDLVSRETQYF. The CDR3 nucleotides are TGTGCCACTACCCCCGATTTGGTCTCCCGGGAGACCCAGTACTTC.